Below, 19 T cell receptor beta chains from the same sample are listed, as sequenced in a study of T cells in Graves' hyperthyroidism and ophthalmopathy. TCR beta CDR3 regions were amplified from RNA. Carried out on the TCR CDR3, a first-round RT-PCR used the HTBI primer set. TCRdb independently ran MiXCR on the multiplex PCR reads; one entry per CDR3 protein. The sample includes hundreds of thousands of distinct CDR3 sequences, about 45% of them seen just once. The specimen was peripheral blood or thyroid tissue (not recorded which). These receptors were taken from an adult man with Graves' disease, either hyperthyroidism or ophthalmopathy (not recorded which).

The rearrangement links TRBV7-6 to TRBJ1-2, with D possibly matching TRBD1 (5 bases). V was trimmed by 5 bases and J by 0 bases, leaving 16 bases between them. Germline assignment: CDR1 SGHVS and CDR2 FNYEAQ. The CDR3 totals 16 residues. This chain's CDR3 is CASSPGGASANYGYTF. The CDR3, as DNA: TGTGCCAGCAGCCCGGGGGGAGCCAGCGCTAACTATGGCTACACCTTC.

Details on this clonotype: One end of the junction varies from germline; a read error may be responsible. V usage is TRBV10-2 and J usage is TRBJ1-6; a possible D gene is TRBD1 (6 bases). There are 16 residues in the CDR3. CDR1 and CDR2 from the germline V gene are WSHSY and SAAADI. The CDR3 DNA is TGCGCCAGCGGTGAGGGGGTGGGAACCTATAATTCACCCCTCCACTTT. This gives the protein CASGEGVGTYNSPLHF.

In its sample, this clonotype was seen a few times. This chain joins TRBV5-5 and TRBJ1-2; D is unresolved. The CDR3 extends over 13 amino acids. V was trimmed by 7 bases and J by 8 bases, leaving 18 bases between them. Germline CDR1 is SGHKS and CDR2 is YYEKEE (reference sequence). The CDR3 protein is CASGAPEGGGYTF. The DNA for the CDR3 is TGTGCCAGCGGCGCCCCCGAGGGAGGGGGCTACACCTTC.

The J gene is TRBJ2-6, the V gene TRBV19; 8 nucleotides agree with TRBD1. V lost 10 bases and J lost 2; bases outside the gene matches: 7. Germline V gene data show CDR1 as LNHDA and CDR2 as SQIVND (reference sequence). The CDR3 length is 15 residues. CDR3 coding DNA: TGTGCCACCAGTGGCAGGGGGCCTGGGGCCAACGTCCTGACTTTC. Translating it yields CATSGRGPGANVLTF.

The CDR3 DNA follows: TGTGCCAGCAGTGGTAGAAGGGCAGGGGCTAATTCACCCCTCCACTTT. It translates to CASSGRRAGANSPLHF. The chain combines TRBV7-4 with TRBJ1-6; D is possibly TRBD1 (6 bases). The V end was cut by 6 bases, the J end by 6 bases, with 18 bases between. Per germline, CDR1 SGHVT and CDR2 SQSDAQ. The CDR3 covers 16 residues.

This chain uses TRBV29-1 with TRBJ1-1; no firm D call. Trimming cost V 8 bases and J 5 bases, with 12 bases left between them. This CDR3 comprises 11 residues. Looked up from germline, CDR1 is SQVTM and CDR2 is ANQGSEA. The CDR3 nucleotides read TGCAGCATATGGGAAGGTACTGAAGCTTTCTTT. Translation gives CSIWEGTEAFF.

The V gene is TRBV9, the J gene TRBJ1-1, with no clear D. Between the trimmed V and J ends, which lost 0 bases and 2 bases, there was a span of 8 bases. The CDR3 has 14 amino acids. From germline, CDR1 is SGDLS and CDR2 YYNGEE. CDR3 coding DNA: TGTGCCAGCAGCGTAGAGCTAGCTAACACTGAAGCTTTCTTT. Translation gives CASSVELANTEAFF. The full variable domain, in which reference TRBV9 and TRBJ1-1 provide the parts outside the CDR3, is DSGVTQTPKHLITATGQRVTLRCSPRSGDLSVYWYQQSLDQGLQFLIQYYNGEERAKGNILERFSAQQFPDLHSELNLSSLELGDSALYFCASSVELANTEAFFGQGTRLTVV.

With regard to this clonotype: This may arise from a read error, as a much more abundant clone is one base away. This is likely a read error, given that the CDR3 carries no conserved phenylalanine or tryptophan at its end. The chain employs TRBV10-3 and TRBJ1-1, with no clear D. This CDR3 has 12 residues. Germline assignment: CDR1 ENHRY and CDR2 SYGVKD. V was cut by 6 bases and J by 7 bases, with 12 bases left in between. The CDR3 spells CAIRQMDGEAFL. As DNA, the CDR3 is TGTGCCATCAGACAGATGGACGGTGAAGCTTTCCTT.

The table lists this clonotype with a few counts. V and J are TRBV20-1 and TRBJ1-5; TRBD1 is a possible D gene (6 bases). This CDR3 has 13 amino acids. CDR1 and CDR2 from the germline V gene are DFQATT and SNEGSKA (reference sequence). Deletions cut 5 bases from V and 7 bases from J, with 15 bases between. The CDR3 loop is CSAFYRAGQPQHF. In nucleotides, the CDR3 is TGCAGTGCTTTTTACAGGGCGGGACAGCCCCAGCATTTT.

On this clonotype itself: A single base separates this from a much larger clone, so it may be a read error. V usage is TRBV24-1 and J usage is TRBJ2-5; tentatively, D is TRBD1 or TRBD2 (6 bases each). The CDR3 has 15 amino acids. In germline, CDR1 is KGHDR, CDR2 SFDVKD. V was shortened by 1 base and J by 5 bases, with 13 bases between the two germline ends. The CDR3 coding sequence is TGTGCCACCAGTGATTTCAACGGGGGCGCGGAGACCCAGTACTTC. As protein: CATSDFNGGAETQYF.

This clonotype has ten or more counts. V gene TRBV7-9 combines with J gene TRBJ1-6; the match to TRBD1 covers 7 bases. Germline V gives CDR1 SEHNR, CDR2 FQNEAQ (reference sequence). CDR3 length: 14 residues. V shed 1 base and J 10 bases; nucleotides not matched to a gene: 4. CDR3 DNA: TGTGCCAGCAGCTTAGTCTCAGGGGGATCACCCCTCCACTTT. This gives the protein CASSLVSGGSPLHF.

The chain combines TRBV9 with TRBJ1-2; 7 nucleotides line up with TRBD1. The length of the CDR3 is 14 residues. Germline values: CDR1 SGDLS, CDR2 YYNGEE. With V trimmed by 3 bases and J by 2 bases, 4 bases remained unmatched. The DNA of the CDR3 is TGTGCCAGCAGCGGGCCGACAGGGAACTATGGCTACACCTTC. Translated: CASSGPTGNYGYTF.

About this clonotype: Possible read error: a much larger clone is one base away. The DNA for the CDR3 is TGTGCCAGCAGCCGGGACAGGGCTGGAGGCTACACCTTC. Protein sequence: CASSRDRAGGYTF. The chain carries TRBV7-9 and TRBJ1-2; 9 bases agree with TRBD1. V trimming: 5 bases; J trimming: 8 bases; junction bases outside the gene matches: 6. Looked up from germline, CDR1 is SEHNR and CDR2 is FQNEAQ (reference sequence). The CDR3 contains 13 residues.

The genes are TRBV20-1 and TRBJ1-5; D not resolved. The V gene's germline CDR1 is DFQATT and CDR2 SNEGSKA (reference sequence). This CDR3 contains 14 residues. V was shortened by 3 bases and J by 0 bases, with 9 bases between the two germline ends. The CDR3 reads CSASRPNSNQPQHF. CDR3 DNA sequence: TGCAGTGCTAGTAGGCCTAATAGCAATCAGCCCCAGCATTTT.

This chain links TRBV6-5 with TRBJ2-6, with TRBD1 matching over 7 bases. With 4 bases clipped from V and 6 bases from J, the junction kept 6 bases outside the gene matches. Germline assignment: CDR1 MNHEY and CDR2 SVGAGI. This CDR3 has 15 amino acids. As DNA, the CDR3 is TGTGCCAGCAGTTTTACAGGGGCTGAGGCCAACGTCCTGACTTTC. Translating gives CASSFTGAEANVLTF.

Only a few counts were recorded for this clonotype. The gene calls are TRBV2 and TRBJ1-2; no clear D gene. The CDR3 spans 16 residues. CDR1 and CDR2 from the germline V gene are SNHLY and FYNNEI. V lost 2 bases to trimming and J lost 1 base, with 14 bases between them. The CDR3 loop is CASSERAAAVNYGYTF. The CDR3 nucleotides are TGTGCCAGCAGTGAAAGGGCGGCTGCCGTTAACTATGGCTACACCTTC. Full variable domain (outside the CDR3, taken from reference TRBV2 and TRBJ1-2): EPEVTQTPSHQVTQMGQEVILRCVPISNHLYFYWYRQILGQKVEFLVSFYNNEISEKSEIFDDQFSVERPDGSNFTLKIRSTKLEDSAMYFCASSERAAAVNYGYTFGSGTRLTVV.

This clonotype came up a few times. The DNA for the CDR3 is TGTGCCAGCAGTCCCGAAAAGGCCGGGGAGCTGTTTTTT. Amino acids: CASSPEKAGELFF. The chain recombines TRBV6-5 with TRBJ2-2; D is unresolved. Germline V gene lookup returns CDR1 MNHEY and CDR2 SVGAGI. Trimming cost V 5 bases and J 6 bases, with 10 bases left between them. This CDR3 has 13 amino acids.

In its sample, this clonotype was seen many times. DNA of the CDR3: TGTGCCAGCAGACCCAAGGGTGCAACTAATGAAAAACTGTTTTTT. It codes for CASRPKGATNEKLFF. The V call is TRBV2, the J call TRBJ1-4; D uncertain. Germline loops: CDR1 SNHLY, CDR2 FYNNEI. V was cut by 6 bases and J by 0 bases, with 11 bases left in between. The CDR3 loop spans 15 amino acids.

Comments on this clonotype: A junction end diverges from the germline sequence, so it may reflect a read error. This chain uses TRBV20-1 with TRBJ2-7, with 7 bases lining up with TRBD1. CDR3 length equals 14 residues. Per germline, CDR1 DFQATT and CDR2 SNEGSKA (reference sequence). CDR3 coding DNA: TGCGGTGCTAGACCGCCGAGGGGGCCCTACGAGCAGTACTTC. This codes for CGARPPRGPYEQYF.